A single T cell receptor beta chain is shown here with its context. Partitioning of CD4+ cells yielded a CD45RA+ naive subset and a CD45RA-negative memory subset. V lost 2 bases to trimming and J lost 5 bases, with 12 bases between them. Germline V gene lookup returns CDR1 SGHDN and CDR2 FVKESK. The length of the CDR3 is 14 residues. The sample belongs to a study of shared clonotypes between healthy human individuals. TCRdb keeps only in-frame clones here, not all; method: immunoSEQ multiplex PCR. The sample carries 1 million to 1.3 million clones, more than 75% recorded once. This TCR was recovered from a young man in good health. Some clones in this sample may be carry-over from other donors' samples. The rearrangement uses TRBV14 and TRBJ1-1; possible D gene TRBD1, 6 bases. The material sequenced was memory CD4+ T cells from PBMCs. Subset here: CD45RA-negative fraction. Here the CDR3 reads CASSQTGMTTEAFF. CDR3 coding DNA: TGTGCCAGCAGCCAAACAGGGATGACTACTGAAGCTTTCTTT.